This T cell receptor (beta chain) was retrieved from a study of T cell responses to AZD1222 COVID-19 vaccine. Study results and caveats: Only a handful of AZD1222 recipients, more than five in all, had baseline seropositivity.

The repertoire was sequenced with immunoSEQ multiplex PCR; TCRdb's copy has only in-frame clones and lacks some. The sample has under 95,000 clones, over 80% seen once; the top ten hold around 15%. This clone was detected once. The antigen is not known. CDR3 length: 17 residues. With 2 bases clipped from V and 5 bases from J, the junction kept 13 bases outside the gene matches. CDR1 LNHNV and CDR2 YYDKDF come from the germline V gene (reference sequence). The chain employs TRBV15 and TRBJ2-3; 7 bases are a match to TRBD2. This clonotype was obtained from an adult in good health. The sample consisted of peripheral blood, taken on day 0 of AZD1222 vaccination. The CDR3, as DNA: TGTGCCACCAGCAGACAGTACCGGGACCCGGGGGGAGATACGCAGTATTTT. Its translation is CATSRQYRDPGGDTQYF.